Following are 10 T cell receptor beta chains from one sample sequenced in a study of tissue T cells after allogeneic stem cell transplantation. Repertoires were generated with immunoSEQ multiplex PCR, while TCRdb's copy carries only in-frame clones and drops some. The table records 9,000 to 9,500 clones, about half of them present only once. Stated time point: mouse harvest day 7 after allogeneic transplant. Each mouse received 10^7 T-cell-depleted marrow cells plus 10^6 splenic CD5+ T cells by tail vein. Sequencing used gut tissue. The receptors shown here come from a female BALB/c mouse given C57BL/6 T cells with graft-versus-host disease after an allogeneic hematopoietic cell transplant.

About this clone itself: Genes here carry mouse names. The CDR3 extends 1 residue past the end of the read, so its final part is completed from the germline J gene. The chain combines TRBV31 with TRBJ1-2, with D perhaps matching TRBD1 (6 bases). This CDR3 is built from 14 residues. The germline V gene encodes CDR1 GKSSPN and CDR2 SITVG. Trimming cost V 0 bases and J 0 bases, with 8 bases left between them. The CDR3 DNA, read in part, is TGTGCCTGGAGTCTAGGGGGGGCAAACTCCGACTACACC. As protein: CAWSLGGANSDYT. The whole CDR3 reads CAWSLGGANSDYTF.

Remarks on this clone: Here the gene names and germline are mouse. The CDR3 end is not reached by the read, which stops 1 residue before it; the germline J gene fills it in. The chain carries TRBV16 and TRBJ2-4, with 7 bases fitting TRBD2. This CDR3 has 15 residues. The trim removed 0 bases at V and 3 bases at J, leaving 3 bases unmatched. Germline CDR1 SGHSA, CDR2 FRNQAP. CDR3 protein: CASSLDGGGQNTLYF. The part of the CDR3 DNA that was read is TGTGCAAGCAGCTTAGATGGTGGGGGGCAAAACACCTTGTAC.

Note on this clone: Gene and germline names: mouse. CDR3 DNA (partial): TGCTCCAGCAGTCATTCGGGAGGGGGCTATCAAAACACCTTGTAC. As protein: CSSSHSGGGYQNTLY. The complete CDR3 sequence is CSSSHSGGGYQNTLYF. This rearrangement joins TRBV23 to TRBJ2-4; the D call of TRBD1 is as the table states it, not checked on the DNA. The read stops 1 residue short of the end of the CDR3; the missing end is completed from the germline J gene. The CDR3 runs to 16 residues. Germline lookup yields CDR1 KGHTA and CDR2 FQNQQP.

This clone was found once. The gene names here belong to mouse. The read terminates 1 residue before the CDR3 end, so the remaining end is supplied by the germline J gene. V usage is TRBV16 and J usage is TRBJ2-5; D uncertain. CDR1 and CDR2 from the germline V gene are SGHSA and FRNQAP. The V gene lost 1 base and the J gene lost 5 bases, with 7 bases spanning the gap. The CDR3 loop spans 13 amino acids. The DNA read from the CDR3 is TGTGCAAGCAGCTTAGGAGGAGGAGACACCCAGTAC. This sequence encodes CASSLGGGDTQY. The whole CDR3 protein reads CASSLGGGDTQYF.

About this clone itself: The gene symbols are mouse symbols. CDR3 sequence reads: CASSLRQGTGQLYF. The CDR3 DNA, read in part, is TGTGCCAGCAGCTTAAGACAGGGGACCGGGCAGCTCTAC. V and J are TRBV3 and TRBJ2-2; TRBD1 agrees at 8 bases. The DNA ends 1 residue before the CDR3 does, and the rest of the CDR3 is filled in from the germline J gene. Germline V gene data show CDR1 as SNHLY and CDR2 as FYNGKV (reference sequence). The CDR3 extends over 14 amino acids. J lost 5 bases, V lost 2 bases, and 1 base had no gene match.

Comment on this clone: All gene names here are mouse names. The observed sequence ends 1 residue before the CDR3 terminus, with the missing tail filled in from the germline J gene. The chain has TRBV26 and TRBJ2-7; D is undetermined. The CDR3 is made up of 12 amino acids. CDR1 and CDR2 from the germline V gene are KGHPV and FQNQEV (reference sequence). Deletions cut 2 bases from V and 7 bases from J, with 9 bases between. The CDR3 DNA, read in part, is TGTGCCAGCAGTCTGGCGGGATGGGAACAGTAC. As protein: CASSLAGWEQY. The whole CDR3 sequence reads CASSLAGWEQYF. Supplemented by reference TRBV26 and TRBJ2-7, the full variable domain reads NSKVIQTPRYLVKGQGQKAKMRCIPEKGHPVVFWYQQNKNNEFKFLINFQNQEVLQQIDMTEKRFSAECPSNSPCSLEIQSSEAGDSALYLCASSLAGWEQYFGPGTRLTVL.

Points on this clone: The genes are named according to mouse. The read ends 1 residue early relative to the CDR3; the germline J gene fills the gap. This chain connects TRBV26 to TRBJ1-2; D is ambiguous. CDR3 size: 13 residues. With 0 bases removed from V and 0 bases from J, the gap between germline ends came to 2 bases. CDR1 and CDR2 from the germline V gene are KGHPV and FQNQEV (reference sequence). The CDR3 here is CASSLSTNSDYTF. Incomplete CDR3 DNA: TGTGCCAGCAGTCTGTCGACAAACTCCGACTACACC. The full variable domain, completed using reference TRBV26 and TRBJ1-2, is NSKVIQTPRYLVKGQGQKAKMRCIPEKGHPVVFWYQQNKNNEFKFLINFQNQEVLQQIDMTEKRFSAECPSNSPCSLEIQSSEAGDSALYLCASSLSTNSDYTFGSGTRLLVI.

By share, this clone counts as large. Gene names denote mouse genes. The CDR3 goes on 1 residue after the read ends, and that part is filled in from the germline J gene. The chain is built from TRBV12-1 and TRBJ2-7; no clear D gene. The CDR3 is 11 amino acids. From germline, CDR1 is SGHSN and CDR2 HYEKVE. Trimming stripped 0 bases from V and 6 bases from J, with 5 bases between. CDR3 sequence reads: CASSLPFEQYF. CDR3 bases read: TGTGCCAGCTCTCTCCCATTTGAACAGTAC.

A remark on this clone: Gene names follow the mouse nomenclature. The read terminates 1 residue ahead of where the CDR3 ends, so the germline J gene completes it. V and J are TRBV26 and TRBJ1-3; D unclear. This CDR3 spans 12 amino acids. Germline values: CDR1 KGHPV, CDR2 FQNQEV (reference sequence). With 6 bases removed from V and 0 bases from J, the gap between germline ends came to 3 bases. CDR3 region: CASSYSGNTLYF. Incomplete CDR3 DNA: TGTGCCAGCAGCTATTCTGGAAATACGCTCTAT. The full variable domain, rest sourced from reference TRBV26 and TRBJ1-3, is NSKVIQTPRYLVKGQGQKAKMRCIPEKGHPVVFWYQQNKNNEFKFLINFQNQEVLQQIDMTEKRFSAECPSNSPCSLEIQSSEAGDSALYLCASSYSGNTLYFGEGSRLIVV.

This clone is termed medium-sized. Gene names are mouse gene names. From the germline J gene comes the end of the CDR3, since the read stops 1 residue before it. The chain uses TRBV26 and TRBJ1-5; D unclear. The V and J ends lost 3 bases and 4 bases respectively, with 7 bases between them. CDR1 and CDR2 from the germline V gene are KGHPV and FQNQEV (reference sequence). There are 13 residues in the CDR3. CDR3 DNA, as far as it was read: TGTGCCAGCAGTCTTAGGCAGAACCAGGCTCCGCTT. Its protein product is CASSLRQNQAPL. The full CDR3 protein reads CASSLRQNQAPLF. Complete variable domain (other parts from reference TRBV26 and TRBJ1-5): NSKVIQTPRYLVKGQGQKAKMRCIPEKGHPVVFWYQQNKNNEFKFLINFQNQEVLQQIDMTEKRFSAECPSNSPCSLEIQSSEAGDSALYLCASSLRQNQAPLFGEGTRLSVL.